Following are 11 T cell receptor beta chains from one sample sequenced in a study of blood T cell repertoires in COVID-19. Using immunoSEQ multiplex PCR, the repertoire was profiled, and TCRdb retains in-frame clones only, with some absent. The sample includes 64,000 or so clones, approximately 80% of them seen just once. Sequencing was performed on peripheral blood. These TCRs come from an older man with acute or convalescent COVID-19.

The CDR3 reads CASRPSTGNEKLFF. The DNA of the CDR3 is TGTGCCAGCAGACCTTCTACAGGGAATGAAAAACTGTTTTTT. The V call is TRBV28, the J call TRBJ1-4; TRBD1 is a possible D gene (6 bases). This CDR3 region has 14 residues. V was clipped by 6 bases and J by 5 bases, with 13 bases between them. CDR1 is MDHEN, CDR2 SYDVKM, per germline.

The rearrangement uses TRBV2 and TRBJ2-5; D may be TRBD2 (5 bases). The CDR3 sequence is 17 residues long. V lost 0 bases to trimming and J lost 0 bases, with 14 bases between them. CDR1 is SNHLY and CDR2 is FYNNEI in the germline V gene. The CDR3 DNA is TGTGCCAGCAGTGAAGCCCTCGCCAGAGGGTACCAAGAGACCCAGTACTTC. This codes for CASSEALARGYQETQYF.

CDR3: CASSQGDRGMNTEAFF. The CDR3 DNA reads as TGCGCCAGCAGCCAGGGGGACAGGGGCATGAACACTGAAGCTTTCTTT. The gene calls are TRBV4-1 and TRBJ1-1, with 10 positions matching TRBD1. Trimming cost V 3 bases and J 0 bases; bases outside gene matches: 4. Germline V gene lookup returns CDR1 MGHRA and CDR2 YSYEKL. CDR3 length equals 16 residues.

The chain couples TRBV5-4 to TRBJ2-6, with D tentatively TRBD2 (5 bases). This CDR3 is 16 amino acids long. Germline V CDR1 and CDR2: SGHNT, YYREEE (reference sequence). V lost 0 bases to trimming and J lost 0 bases, with 7 bases between them. In DNA, the CDR3 is TGTGCCAGCAGCTTGGCTGCGGGCTCTGGGGCCAACGTCCTGACTTTC. This codes for CASSLAAGSGANVLTF. The variable domain in full, with the rest retrieved from reference TRBV5-4 and TRBJ2-6, is ETGVTQSPTHLIKTRGQQVTLRCSSQSGHNTVSWYQQALGQGPQFIFQYYREEENGRGNFPPRFSGLQFPNYSSELNVNALELDDSALYLCASSLAAGSGANVLTFGAGSRLTVL.

The gene calls are TRBV12-3 or TRBV12-4 and TRBJ2-2; D call uncertain. CDR3 length equals 13 residues. Trimming took off 5 bases at V and 6 bases at J, with 10 bases between the two ends. CDR3 DNA: TGTGCCAGCAGTACCTACCTACCCGGGGAGCTGTTTTTT. Translating it yields CASSTYLPGELFF.

Notes on this clone: Other nucleotide sequences in the sample specify the same CDR3. CDR3 sequence: CASSSGQGAYEQYF. In DNA form, the CDR3 reads TGCGCCAGCAGCTCGGGACAGGGAGCCTACGAGCAGTACTTC. J is TRBJ2-7 and V is TRBV5-1; 9 positions agree with TRBD1. V trimming: 3 bases; J trimming: 2 bases; junction bases outside the gene matches: 3. The germline CDR1 and CDR2 sequences are SGHRS and YFSETQ. This CDR3 comprises 14 residues.

The rearrangement uses TRBV24-1 and TRBJ2-3; D may be TRBD1 (6 bases). CDR3 size: 15 residues. V was pared by 1 base and J by 2 bases, with 9 bases between. The germline V gene has CDR1 KGHDR and CDR2 SFDVKD. The CDR3 reads CATSDFRTDTDTQYF. The CDR3 DNA reads as TGTGCCACCAGTGATTTTAGGACAGACACAGATACGCAGTATTTT.

V and J are TRBV27 and TRBJ1-2, with 8 bases fitting TRBD1. Germline loops: CDR1 MNHEY, CDR2 SMNVEV (reference sequence). This CDR3 is built from 15 residues. Trimming cost V 1 base and J 6 bases; bases outside gene matches: 7. The DNA of the CDR3 is TGTGCCAGCAGTTTATTCGGGCAGGGGGCGGATGGCTACACCTTC. Its protein product is CASSLFGQGADGYTF.

CDR3 DNA: TGTGCCAGCAGGCATACCGGGACAGAATATTATAGCAATCAGCCCCAGCATTTT. Protein: CASRHTGTEYYSNQPQHF. The chain links TRBV28 to TRBJ1-5; 7 bases are a match to TRBD1. CDR3 length: 18 amino acids. Germline lookup yields CDR1 MDHEN and CDR2 SYDVKM. Losses at the gene ends were 6 bases for V and 0 bases for J; bases not matched to a gene: 14.

This clone was counted once. At one boundary the junction diverges from the germline segment, which might be a read error. The chain combines TRBV5-1 with TRBJ2-3; D tentatively reads TRBD1 or TRBD2 (6 bases each). This CDR3 contains 15 residues. Per the germline V gene, CDR1 is SGHRS and CDR2 is YFSETQ. CDR3 loop: CASNLAGQLTDTQYF. In DNA, the CDR3 is TGCGCCAGCAACTTGGCGGGACAACTCACAGATACGCAGTATTTT.

The chain couples TRBV9 to TRBJ1-3; TRBD1 agrees at 7 bases. V trimming: 0 bases; J trimming: 1 base; junction bases outside the gene matches: 1. From germline, CDR1 is SGDLS and CDR2 YYNGEE. This CDR3 is 15 amino acids long. This CDR3 reads CASSVETGSGNTIYF. For the CDR3, the DNA is TGTGCCAGCAGCGTAGAGACAGGGTCTGGAAACACCATATATTTT.